This passage covers 26 T cell receptor beta chains from one sample sequenced in a study of blood T cell repertoires in COVID-19 (dated by TCRdb to the early 2020s). Library preparation was by the immunoSEQ multiplex PCR assay. Here the immuneACCESS table is served through TCRdb, limited to in-frame sequences with V and J called. Missing clones are a known gap in these copies; in checked studies unresolved V genes cover under half, and the rest lacks a known reason. Recorded for this sample are 150,000 to 200,000 clones; more than 75% of them occurred a single time. The top ten constitute 8% to 9.5% of the sample. Sequencing was done on a sample of peripheral blood. These receptors were taken from an older woman with acute or convalescent COVID-19.

A single count supports this clone. The rearrangement joins TRBV5-1 to TRBJ2-1; weak D call: TRBD2 (6 bases). CDR1 is SGHRS, CDR2 YFSETQ, per germline. This CDR3 comprises 16 residues. The V gene lost 1 base and the J gene lost 0 bases, with 11 bases spanning the gap. CDR3 sequence: CASSLISGNSYNEQFF. The CDR3 nucleotides read TGCGCCAGCAGCTTGATTAGCGGCAACTCCTACAATGAGCAGTTCTTC.

The chain uses TRBV6-2 or TRBV6-3 and TRBJ2-7, with TRBD2 identical over 10 bases. The V and J ends lost 4 bases and 1 base, in that order; junction bases with no gene match: 7. The CDR3 sequence is 16 residues long. CDR1 and CDR2 (germline): MNHEY, SVGEGT. CDR3 coding DNA: TGTGCCAGCAGTTCACCGGGACTAGCGCTATCCTACGAGCAGTACTTC. It codes for CASSSPGLALSYEQYF.

For this clone: A junction end diverges from the germline sequence, so it may reflect a read error. The gene calls are TRBV6-1 and TRBJ1-2; TRBD1 might be the D (6 bases). The germline V gene has CDR1 MNHNS and CDR2 SASEGT. CDR3 length: 14 amino acids. CDR3 region: CASSEGWAGGPHTF. The CDR3 DNA sequence: TGTGCCAGCAGTGAAGGGTGGGCGGGGGGCCCTCACACTTTC.

The rearrangement joins TRBV4-3 to TRBJ2-3, with TRBD2 identical over 15 bases. CDR3 size: 16 residues. The ends lost 4 bases at V and 6 bases at J; junction bases unmatched: 5. Looked up from germline, CDR1 is LGHNA and CDR2 is YSLEER. The CDR3 here is CASSPGLAGGSDTQYF. The DNA of the CDR3 is TGCGCCAGCAGCCCAGGACTAGCGGGAGGGTCGGATACGCAGTATTTT.

This clone appeared once. The chain is built from TRBV24-1 and TRBJ1-3, with D unresolved. Deletions cut 0 bases from V and 0 bases from J, with 11 bases between. CDR1 is KGHDR, CDR2 SFDVKD, per germline. The CDR3 sequence is 17 residues long. CDR3 region: CATSDLNIGDSGNTIYF. Here the CDR3 DNA reads TGTGCCACCAGTGATTTGAACATCGGGGACTCTGGAAACACCATATATTTT.

V and J are TRBV10-3 and TRBJ1-6; D is possibly TRBD1 (6 bases). This CDR3 has 16 amino acids. Trimming pared 3 bases from V and 6 bases from J, leaving 15 bases between. Germline-derived CDR1 and CDR2 are ENHRY and SYGVKD. The CDR3 nucleotides read TGTGCCATCAGTGAACAACAGGGAGGGAGTAATTCACCCCTCCACTTT. It is translated as CAISEQQGGSNSPLHF.

V gene TRBV5-1 combines with J gene TRBJ1-1, with a tentative D call TRBD1 (5 bases). Germline CDR1 is SGHRS and CDR2 is YFSETQ. Trimming cost V 0 bases and J 9 bases, with 9 bases left between them. The CDR3 extends over 12 amino acids. DNA for the CDR3: TGCGCCAGCAGCTTGGACAGGTTGAAAGCTTTCTTT. As protein: CASSLDRLKAFF.

The chain uses TRBV15 and TRBJ2-3; possibly TRBD2 for D (5 bases). This CDR3 is 16 amino acids long. V dropped 1 base and J dropped 1 base, with 12 bases sitting between them. Germline assignment: CDR1 LNHNV and CDR2 YYDKDF (reference sequence). The CDR3 DNA reads as TGTGCCACCAGCAGAGCTCTCGCGGGTGGCACAGATACGCAGTATTTT. Amino acids: CATSRALAGGTDTQYF.

The chain is built from TRBV7-9 and TRBJ2-1; 11 nucleotides agree with TRBD2. The junction had 12 bases not matched to a gene; V was cut back by 5 bases and J by 9 bases. The CDR3 sequence is 16 residues long. The V gene's germline CDR1 is SEHNR and CDR2 FQNEAQ (reference sequence). The CDR3: CASSHRLAGRTVEQFF. CDR3 in DNA: TGTGCCAGCAGCCACCGACTAGCGGGAAGAACGGTTGAGCAGTTCTTC.

The genes are TRBV6-2 or TRBV6-3 and TRBJ1-1, with unresolved D. Germline CDR1 reads MNHEY; CDR2 reads SVGEGT. The CDR3 has 13 residues. V dropped 5 bases and J dropped 6 bases, with 13 bases sitting between them. This CDR3 is CASSSGGVSEAFF. CDR3 nucleotide sequence: TGTGCCAGCAGTAGCGGTGGTGTGTCTGAAGCTTTCTTT.

This clone has only one observation. The V gene is TRBV10-1, the J gene TRBJ2-3; D is possibly TRBD2 (6 bases). Germline V gene lookup returns CDR1 WNHNN and CDR2 SYGVQD (reference sequence). The CDR3 runs to 15 residues. The V end was cut by 2 bases, the J end by 1 base, with 10 bases between. The CDR3 loop reads CASSEARGGTDTQYF. CDR3 DNA sequence: TGCGCCAGCAGTGAGGCGCGGGGAGGCACAGATACGCAGTATTTT.

The chain couples TRBV11-2 to TRBJ2-7, with no clear D. Trimming cost V 1 base and J 1 base, with 8 bases left between them. Per the germline V gene, CDR1 is SGHAT and CDR2 is FQNNGV. This CDR3 region has 14 residues. The CDR3 protein is CASSLGLASYEQYF. CDR3 bases: TGTGCCAGCAGCTTAGGACTGGCATCCTACGAGCAGTACTTC. Full variable domain (missing parts from reference TRBV11-2 and TRBJ2-7): EAGVAQSPRYKIIEKRQSVAFWCNPISGHATLYWYQQILGQGPKLLIQFQNNGVVDDSQLPKDRFSAERLKGVDSTLKIQPAKLEDSAVYLCASSLGLASYEQYFGPGTRLTVT.

This sequence joins TRBV6-4 and TRBJ2-7, with 9 positions matching TRBD2. This CDR3 has 15 residues. Germline V CDR1 and CDR2: MRHNA, SNTAGT. V lost 7 bases and J lost 0; bases outside the gene matches: 7. This chain's CDR3 is CASTQRGRDSYEQYF. As DNA, the CDR3 is TGTGCCAGCACCCAACGCGGGAGGGACTCCTACGAGCAGTACTTC.

This clone has a handful of counts. This chain connects TRBV5-1 to TRBJ2-2, with TRBD1 matching over 8 bases. The CDR3 contains 18 residues. Germline trimming cut 2 bases from V and 4 bases from J; bases unmatched to any gene: 13. The V gene's germline CDR1 is SGHRS and CDR2 YFSETQ. In DNA, the CDR3 is TGCGCCAGCAGCTTTTTTTCACCAGGACAGGGAGGCACCGGGGAGCTGTTTTTT. This translates into CASSFFSPGQGGTGELFF.

The chain has TRBV4-3 and TRBJ1-5, with D possibly TRBD1 on 5 matching bases. The germline V gene has CDR1 LGHNA and CDR2 YSLEER. This CDR3 spans 13 amino acids. V lost 1 base, J lost 13 bases, and 14 bases lay in between. The chain's CDR3 is CASSQGIGARQHF. The CDR3 nucleotides are TGCGCCAGCAGCCAAGGGATAGGGGCCCGTCAGCATTTT.

The chain links TRBV19 to TRBJ1-2, with TRBD1 matching over 9 bases. The length of the CDR3 is 15 residues. CDR1 is LNHDA, CDR2 SQIVND, per germline (reference sequence). Unmatched junction bases numbered 2, after V lost 1 base and J lost 2 bases. The CDR3 is CASSIGGTGNYGYTF. CDR3 DNA sequence: TGTGCCAGTAGTATAGGAGGGACAGGGAACTATGGCTACACCTTC.

The V and J genes are TRBV9 and TRBJ1-3; the match to TRBD1 covers 9 bases. Germline-derived CDR1 and CDR2 are SGDLS and YYNGEE. This CDR3 has 16 residues. Unmatched junction bases numbered 3, after V lost 0 bases and J lost 2 bases. CDR3 sequence (DNA): TGTGCCAGCAGCGTAGTGGGGGACAGGGCTGGAAACACCATATATTTT. Its protein product is CASSVVGDRAGNTIYF.

J is TRBJ1-6 and V is TRBV6-5; D is unclear. The V and J ends lost 6 bases and 13 bases respectively, with 13 bases between them. Per germline, CDR1 MNHEY and CDR2 SVGAGI. The CDR3 has 12 residues. The CDR3 coding sequence is TGTGCCAGCAGATTAAGTACAGCCCCCCTCCACTTT. The encoded protein is CASRLSTAPLHF.

This clone was seen only once. The chain combines TRBV7-9 with TRBJ2-1; 10 bases fit TRBD1. The CDR3 sequence is 15 residues long. CDR1 SEHNR and CDR2 FQNEAQ come from the germline V gene (reference sequence). The ends lost 1 base at V and 6 bases at J; junction bases unmatched: 3. The CDR3 sequence is CASSLGGTGVNEQFF. CDR3 DNA: TGTGCCAGCAGCTTAGGGGGGACAGGGGTCAATGAGCAGTTCTTC.

The rearrangement links TRBV6-5 to TRBJ1-5, with D perhaps TRBD1 (6 bases). V was pared by 6 bases and J by 11 bases, with 14 bases between. CDR1 MNHEY and CDR2 SVGAGI come from the germline V gene. The CDR3 spans 12 residues. CDR3: CASSHREWAQHF. The CDR3, as DNA: TGTGCCAGCAGCCACAGGGAATGGGCCCAGCATTTT.

The chain joins TRBV19 to TRBJ1-4; no clear D gene. The V gene's germline CDR1 is LNHDA and CDR2 SQIVND (reference sequence). Trimming took off 3 bases at V and 0 bases at J, with 5 bases between the two ends. The length of the CDR3 is 14 residues. This CDR3 is CASSIGATNEKLFF. In nucleotides, the CDR3 is TGTGCCAGTAGTATCGGGGCAACTAATGAAAAACTGTTTTTT. The full variable domain, with the rest looked up from reference TRBV19 and TRBJ1-4, is DGGITQSPKYLFRKEGQNVTLSCEQNLNHDAMYWYRQDPGQGLRLIYYSQIVNDFQKGDIAEGYSVSREKKESFPLTVTSAQKNPTAFYLCASSIGATNEKLFFGSGTQLSVL.

This clone was recorded a few times. This chain connects TRBV6-5 to TRBJ1-3, with no clear D. The CDR3 is 14 amino acids. V gave up 7 bases and J gave up 1 base, with 11 bases separating them. Germline V gives CDR1 MNHEY, CDR2 SVGAGI. The CDR3 loop is CASTQGVSGNTIYF. DNA for the CDR3: TGTGCCAGCACCCAAGGAGTTTCTGGAAACACCATATATTTT.

The V and J genes are TRBV5-1 and TRBJ2-1; 11 bases align to TRBD1. Trimming took 3 bases from V and 8 from J; bases not matched to a gene: 10. Germline V gene data show CDR1 as SGHRS and CDR2 as YFSETQ. CDR3 length equals 16 residues. CDR3 bases: TGCGCCAGCAGCTCACTAGGACAGGGGGCAGTGGATGAGCAGTTCTTC. As protein: CASSSLGQGAVDEQFF.

The gene calls are TRBV29-1 and TRBJ1-2; D gene unclear. Germline V CDR1 and CDR2: SQVTM, ANQGSEA. This CDR3 has 13 amino acids. Trimming left V 0 bases short and J 8 bases short, with 13 bases between. CDR3 sequence reads: CSVEDRGSYGYTF. The CDR3 DNA sequence: TGCAGCGTTGAAGACCGGGGTAGCTACGGCTACACCTTC.

The chain is built from TRBV11-2 and TRBJ2-5; 11 positions agree with TRBD2. This CDR3 region has 18 residues. Germline V lookup: CDR1 SGHAT, CDR2 FQNNGV. V lost 2 bases to trimming and J lost 7 bases; unmatched junction nucleotides: 15. The CDR3 here is CASSLWGLAVRRGRTQYF. The CDR3 coding sequence is TGTGCCAGCAGCTTATGGGGACTAGCGGTACGGCGGGGAAGGACCCAGTACTTC.

This sequence joins TRBV19 and TRBJ1-5; TRBD1 aligns across 8 bases. V shed 4 bases, J shed 1 base, and the junction held 15 bases outside the gene matches. CDR3 length: 19 amino acids. Germline V gene data show CDR1 as LNHDA and CDR2 as SQIVND (reference sequence). The CDR3 protein is CASSTHQRNRGASNQPQHF. As DNA, the CDR3 is TGTGCCAGTAGTACCCACCAACGAAACAGGGGGGCGAGCAATCAGCCCCAGCATTTT. The full variable domain, rest sourced from reference TRBV19 and TRBJ1-5, is DGGITQSPKYLFRKEGQNVTLSCEQNLNHDAMYWYRQDPGQGLRLIYYSQIVNDFQKGDIAEGYSVSREKKESFPLTVTSAQKNPTAFYLCASSTHQRNRGASNQPQHFGDGTRLSIL.